This T cell receptor beta chain was sequenced during a study of blood T cells in healthy people across ages. Of note for this clonotype: Its antigen is unknown.

Study-level points and caveats: Conclusively comparing naive with antigen-experienced cells was impossible with unsorted PBMCs.

The V gene lost 3 bases and the J gene lost 7 bases, with 18 bases spanning the gap. Germline CDR1 SEHNR, CDR2 FQNEAQ (reference sequence). The CDR3 extends over 16 amino acids. The authors ran a second PCR of 7 to 11 cycles using a sample-barcoded 5' primer and a J-beta primer mix. Template switching added a 12-random-nucleotide identifier to every cDNA molecule. TCRdb recomputed calls from the 5' RACE reads with MiXCR, one row per CDR3 protein. The sample carries 850,000 to 1,100,000 distinct CDR3 sequences, roughly two fifths recorded once. V usage is TRBV7-9 and J usage is TRBJ1-4; tentatively, D is TRBD1 (6 bases). Material for sequencing was blood. The sequence came from a man younger than 35 in good health. CDR3 in amino acids: CASSFGGQVLREKLFF. The CDR3 bases are TGTGCCAGCAGCTTCGGGGGGCAAGTTCTCCGTGAAAAACTGTTTTTT.